This T cell receptor (beta chain) was obtained from a study of CD8+CD57+ T cells in acquired aplastic anemia. Study information: DNA from sorted CD4+ and CD8+ cells averaged roughly 3.2 ug.

The TCR beta profiling, which covered VDJ combination and CDR3 sequence, was carried out using genomic DNA as the template. TCRdb recomputed calls from the reads with MiXCR, one row per CDR3 protein. This table has 200,000 or so distinct CDR3 sequences, about three fifths appearing once. This clonotype was counted many times. Its antigen is unidentified. Study-level findings and limits: Between patients and controls, 25 to 35 CD8+ CDR3 sequences were found in common. Levels of CD8+ Simpson's diversity were not significantly distinct in patients versus controls.

This TCR was recovered from a human donor with severe aplastic anemia or a healthy control (not recorded which). Input material: sorted CD4+, CD8+, or CD8+CD57+ T cells (not recorded which) from PBMCs.

The CDR3 loop reads CASSWTGDSYNEQFF. The CDR3 DNA is TGCGCCAGCAGCTGGACAGGTGACTCCTACAATGAGCAGTTCTTC. The chain joins TRBV5-1 to TRBJ2-1; 7 bases match TRBD1. V shed 3 bases, J shed 0 bases, and the junction held 3 bases outside the gene matches. This CDR3 has 15 residues. Germline V CDR1 and CDR2: SGHRS, YFSETQ.